These T cell receptor beta chains were read from a single sample in a study of read filtering for tumor transcriptome and immune sequencing. MiXCR was run by TCRdb on the reads, yielding one entry per CDR3 protein. There are some 80,000 distinct CDR3 sequences in the sample; 10% to 15% occur only once, and about 16% lies in the top ten. The sequenced material came from a population of CD138-negative cells sorted from bone marrow. The receptors here all came from a donor at least 40 years old with multiple myeloma. The CDR3 runs from the conserved cysteine through the conserved F or W. Fields, in order: V gene, CDR3 protein.

TRBV20-1 CSAIEDLNTEAFF
TRBV5-1 CASSQQFNAEAFF
TRBV20-1 CSANPADRAFF
TRBV20-1 CSALRNEQFF
TRBV28 CASSLYTYNEQFF
TRBV20-1 CSAMSGSSYNEQFF
TRBV11-3 CASSLVRGRLAAGELFF
TRBV5-6 CASSLGPVYNEQFF
TRBV29-1 CSVEPTGETQYF
TRBV28 CASSFHGTQYF
TRBV10-2 CATGESGANVLTF
TRBV4-1 CASSQGGPGVYNEQFF
TRBV5-1 CASSLDPGPTGELFF
TRBV5-1 CASSFPGRGTDTQYF
TRBV19 CASSPGQGAAKNIQYF
TRBV5-1 CASSLAGIYGYTF
TRBV13 CASSSRDKGLSNEQFF
TRBV5-1 CASSLGPRGTEAFF
TRBV5-1 CASSFGTVGDTQYF
TRBV3-1 CASSQDSGIRTEAFF
TRBV20-1 CSARDGQASNQPQHF
TRBV5-1 CASSFAWGSQNTEAFF
TRBV19 CASSRERNEKLFF
TRBV2 CASSELAESSDTQCF
TRBV6-5 CASSYSSGSYGEQYF
TRBV24-1 CATSGLAGAGDTQYF
TRBV29-1 CSVVRQGKNEQLF
TRBV6-5 CASSYGTSGYEQYF
TRBV7-9 CASSSRLAGADTQYF
TRBV5-8 CASRRTELNTEAFF
TRBV7-9 CASSWGTGDKETQYF
TRBV20-1 CSSPGGRGNEQFF
TRBV20-1 CSAGAWRSSYNEQFF
TRBV7-9 CASSLDAAFF
TRBV20-1 CSGGNQETQYF
TRBV30 CARGRRGYNEQFF
TRBV5-1 CASTPEPGGFEQYF
TRBV28 CASSELEAHEQYF
TRBV6-1 CASSEREPNTEAFF
TRBV7-9 CASSTGRGNSGNTIYF
TRBV29-1 CSAGQGTGELFF
TRBV20-1 CSARDPLAGGYNEQFF
TRBV7-3 CASSLTGSYNEQFF
TRBV6-1 CASSGTLQGAQYF
TRBV6-5 CASSRTGGGYGYTF
TRBV5-1 CASSPGQGARMNTEAFF
TRBV29-1 CSVQTTGGVGSGNTIYF
TRBV4-2 CASSQEGGDEQYF
TRBV12-3/TRBV12-4 CASSYRTGAGNQPQHF
TRBV11-2 CASSSRQGTDTQYF
TRBV29-1 CSYREGETEAFF
TRBV6-6 CASVSTGDEQFF
TRBV29-1 CSVVQGLDTEAFF